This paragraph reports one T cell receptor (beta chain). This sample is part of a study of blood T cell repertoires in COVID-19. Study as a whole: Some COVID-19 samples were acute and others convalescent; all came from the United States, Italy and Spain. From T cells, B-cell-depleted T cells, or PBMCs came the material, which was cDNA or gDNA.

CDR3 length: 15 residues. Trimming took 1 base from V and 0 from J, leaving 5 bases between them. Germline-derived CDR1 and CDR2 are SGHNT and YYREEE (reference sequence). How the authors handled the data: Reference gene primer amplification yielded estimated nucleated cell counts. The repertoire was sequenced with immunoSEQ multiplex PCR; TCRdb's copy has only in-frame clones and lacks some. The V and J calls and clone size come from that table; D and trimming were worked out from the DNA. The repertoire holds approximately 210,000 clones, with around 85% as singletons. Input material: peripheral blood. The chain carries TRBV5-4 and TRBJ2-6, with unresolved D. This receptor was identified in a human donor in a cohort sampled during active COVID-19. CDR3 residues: CASSLRLSGANVLTF. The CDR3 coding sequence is TGTGCCAGCAGCTTGCGTCTCTCTGGGGCCAACGTCCTGACTTTC.